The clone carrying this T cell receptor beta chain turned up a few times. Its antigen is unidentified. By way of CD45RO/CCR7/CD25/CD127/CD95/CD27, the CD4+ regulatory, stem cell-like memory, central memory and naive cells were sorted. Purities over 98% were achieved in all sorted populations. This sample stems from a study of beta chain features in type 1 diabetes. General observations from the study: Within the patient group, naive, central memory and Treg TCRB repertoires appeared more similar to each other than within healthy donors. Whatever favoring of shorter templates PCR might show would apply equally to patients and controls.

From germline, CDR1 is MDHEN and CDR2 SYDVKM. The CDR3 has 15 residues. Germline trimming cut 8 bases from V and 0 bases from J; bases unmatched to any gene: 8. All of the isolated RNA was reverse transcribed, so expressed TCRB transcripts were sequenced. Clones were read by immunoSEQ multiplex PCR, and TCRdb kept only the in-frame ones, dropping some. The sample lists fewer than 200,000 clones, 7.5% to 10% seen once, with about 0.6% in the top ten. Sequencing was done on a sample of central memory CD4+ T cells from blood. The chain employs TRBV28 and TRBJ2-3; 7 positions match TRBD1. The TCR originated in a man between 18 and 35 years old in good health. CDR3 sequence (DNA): TGTGCCAGCCTCCCCGGGACAGCTAGCACAGATACGCAGTATTTT. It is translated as CASLPGTASTDTQYF.